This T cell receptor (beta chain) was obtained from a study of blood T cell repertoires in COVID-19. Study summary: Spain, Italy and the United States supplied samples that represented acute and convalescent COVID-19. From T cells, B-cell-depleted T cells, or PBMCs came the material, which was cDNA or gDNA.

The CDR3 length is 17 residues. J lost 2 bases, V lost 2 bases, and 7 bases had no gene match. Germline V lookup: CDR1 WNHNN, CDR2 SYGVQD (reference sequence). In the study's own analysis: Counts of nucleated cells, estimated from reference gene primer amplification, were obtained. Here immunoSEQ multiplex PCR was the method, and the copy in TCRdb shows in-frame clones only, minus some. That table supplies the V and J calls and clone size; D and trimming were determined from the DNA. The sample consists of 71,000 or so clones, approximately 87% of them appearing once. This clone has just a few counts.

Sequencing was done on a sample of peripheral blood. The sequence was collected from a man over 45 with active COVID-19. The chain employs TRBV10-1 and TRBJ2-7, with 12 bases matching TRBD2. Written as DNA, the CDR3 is TGCGCCAGCAGTGAGGGGAAACTAGCGGGGGGCACCTACGAGCAGTACTTC. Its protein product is CASSEGKLAGGTYEQYF.